These 2 T cell receptor beta chains were sequenced from one sample in a study of CXCR3-negative and CXCR3-positive naive CD8 T cells (dated by TCRdb to between 2019 and 2020). Here is what the overall study found, with its caveats: Compared with CXCR3-negative naive cells, CXCR3-positive naive cells had TRB CDR3s with higher hydrophobicity (lower Kidera factor 4), lower energy, and higher strength and volume indices.

Sequencing was performed on a NextSeq 550. The Human TCR Profiling Kit (MiLaboratory) was used to prepare UMI-labeled 5' RACE TRB cDNA libraries. Once TCRdb had reprocessed the reads, it stored one entry per CDR3 protein sequence and supplied no DNA. The record for this sample contains roughly 110,000 distinct CDR3 sequences. Together, the top ten hold roughly 0.38% of the sample. No cognate antigen is known for these TCRs. Sequenced material: naive CXCR3+ CD8+ T cells from blood. The cell subset or site label for this specimen denotes: CD45RO-CCR7+CD27+CD95- naive CD8+ T cells expressing CXCR3 (TNR3+). These receptors were collected from a human donor in good health. Some clones in this sample may be carry-over from other donors' samples.

The chain couples TRBV10-3 to TRBJ2-1; TCRdb's D call of TRBD2 is untestable without DNA. This CDR3 is 15 amino acids long. Per the germline V gene, CDR1 is ENHRY and CDR2 is SYGVKD. The CDR3: CAISDPPSGHNEQFF.

The chain carries TRBV29-1 and TRBJ1-3; the D call of TRBD1 rests on TCRdb alone, since no DNA is present to check it. The CDR3 is made up of 13 amino acids. Germline CDR1 reads SQVTM; CDR2 reads ANQGSEA. The CDR3 loop is CSAYGINGNTIYF.